Listed below are T cell receptor beta chains from one sample, sequenced in a study of cytotoxic CD8 clonotypes in ibrutinib-treated CLL. Sequencing used immunoSEQ multiplex PCR; TCRdb keeps in-frame clones, though not all of them. The table has 150,000 to 200,000 clones, around nine tenths seen once; the top ten hold 3% to 3.5%. Sequences were derived from PBMCs, sampled at disease progression, from a patient treated with ibrutinib. These receptors were obtained from a human donor with chronic lymphocytic leukemia. Each CDR3 is given with its conserved first and last residue. A D gene is named only where the DNA matches it firmly. Not all rows give a size; the values are once, few, many and, for expanded clones, a class.

j_call cdr3_length v_call clone_size d_call cdr3_aa cdr3_nt
TRBJ1-1 17 TRBV30 few TRBD1 CAWRTAGQGFTNTEAFF TGTGCCTGGAGGACCGCGGGACAGGGGTTTACGAACACTGAAGCTTTCTTT
TRBJ1-5 15 TRBV28 - TRBD1 CASSYGRGYNQPQHF TGTGCCAGCAGTTATGGCAGGGGGTACAATCAGCCCCAGCATTTT
TRBJ1-3 15 TRBV2 few - CASSDGSYSGNTIYF TGTGCCAGCAGTGATGGGAGCTACTCTGGAAACACCATATATTTT
TRBJ2-1 14 TRBV6-5 once - CASRRDSTYNEQFF TGTGCCAGCAGGCGGGACAGCACCTACAATGAGCAGTTCTTC
TRBJ2-1 15 TRBV7-3 - TRBD1 CASSPSGGSYNEQFF TGTGCCAGCAGCCCCTCAGGGGGATCCTACAATGAGCAGTTCTTC
TRBJ2-3 16 TRBV7-2 - TRBD2 CASSLGLAFHTDTQYF TGTGCCAGCAGCTTGGGACTAGCGTTTCACACAGATACGCAGTATTTT
TRBJ1-3 15 TRBV19 - - CATTPVAYWKDTIYF TGTGCCACTACCCCTGTGGCATACTGGAAAGACACCATATATTTT
TRBJ1-4 14 TRBV6-5 - - CASSHRTVDEKLFF TGTGCCAGCAGTCACAGGACAGTGGATGAAAAACTGTTTTTT
TRBJ2-1 12 TRBV2 - - CASSGNGGEQFF TGTGCCAGCAGTGGAAACGGAGGGGAGCAGTTCTTC
TRBJ1-3 15 TRBV5-1 - - CASSFTGTIGNTIYF TGCGCCAGCAGCTTCACCGGGACAATAGGAAACACCATATATTTT